These 17 T cell receptor beta chains share one sample of origin, sequenced in a study of cytomegalovirus exposure and HLA in healthy donors. The PCR had 60 Vbeta and 13 Jbeta primers. Measured with immunoSEQ multiplex PCR; TCRdb has only the in-frame clones, and not every one. This repertoire shows 150,000 to 200,000 clones, over 60% found once; its top ten account for roughly 0.99%. Source material: PBMCs. The source is a woman aged 40 to 50 in good health and CMV-seronegative.

This clone appeared once. The CDR3 loop reads CAWKSGVLSGNTIYF. Written as DNA, the CDR3 is TGTGCCTGGAAGTCGGGGGTCCTCTCTGGAAACACCATATATTTT. This chain uses TRBV30 with TRBJ1-3; D is possibly TRBD1 (5 bases). V lost 4 bases and J lost 0, with 13 bases in between. CDR1 is GTSNPN, CDR2 SVGIG, per germline (reference sequence). This CDR3 has 15 amino acids.

V and J are TRBV29-1 and TRBJ2-1; a weak D match, TRBD2 (5 bases). This CDR3 is built from 18 residues. The V and J ends lost 0 bases and 7 bases respectively, with 25 bases between them. The germline gives CDR1 SQVTM, CDR2 ANQGSEA. The CDR3 DNA is TGCAGCGTTGAAGATCTAGATAGCGAGAGGGCCGTATCGAATGAGCAGTTCTTC. It specifies CSVEDLDSERAVSNEQFF.

This clone was observed a single time. The J gene is TRBJ1-5, the V gene TRBV19, with D possibly being TRBD1 (6 bases). CDR1 is LNHDA, CDR2 SQIVND, per germline (reference sequence). The CDR3 is 18 residues long. The V gene lost 2 bases and the J gene lost 4 bases, with 21 bases spanning the gap. The CDR3 DNA sequence: TGTGCCAGTAGTATAAGGGGGGGAAATGGTATTAGGAATCAGCCCCAGCATTTT. It encodes CASSIRGGNGIRNQPQHF.

This clone came up once. The chain has TRBV7-2 and TRBJ2-1, with D maybe TRBD1 (6 bases). Germline V lookup: CDR1 SGHTA, CDR2 FQGNSA. V dropped 5 bases and J dropped 7 bases, with 12 bases sitting between them. The CDR3 spans 13 residues. CDR3 in amino acids: CASSPLTGNEQFF. The CDR3 DNA sequence: TGTGCCAGCAGCCCTTTGACAGGAAATGAGCAGTTCTTC. The whole variable domain, remainder taken from reference TRBV7-2 and TRBJ2-1, is GAGVSQSPSNKVTEKGKDVELRCDPISGHTALYWYRQSLGQGLEFLIYFQGNSAPDKSGLPSDRFSAERTGGSVSTLTIQRTQQEDSAVYLCASSPLTGNEQFFGPGTRLTVL.

The V call is TRBV7-9, the J call TRBJ1-2; 8 bases map to TRBD1. The CDR3 length is 14 residues. V trimming: 5 bases; J trimming: 3 bases; junction bases outside the gene matches: 5. CDR1 is SEHNR, CDR2 FQNEAQ, per germline (reference sequence). The DNA of the CDR3 is TGTGCCAGCAGCACTGGACAGGGAGACTATGGCTACACCTTC. It yields the protein CASSTGQGDYGYTF.

The rearrangement joins TRBV9 to TRBJ2-3; D is possibly TRBD1 (6 bases). Trimming cost V 0 bases and J 1 base, with 21 bases left between them. This CDR3 spans 19 amino acids. CDR1 and CDR2 (germline): SGDLS, YYNGEE. The CDR3 DNA reads TGTGCCAGCAGCGTAGGGGGGCTAGTGGGAGCCTGGGGCACAGATACGCAGTATTTT. It yields the protein CASSVGGLVGAWGTDTQYF.

The chain combines TRBV5-6 with TRBJ1-6, with D possibly matching TRBD1 (5 bases). Germline V gives CDR1 SGHDT, CDR2 YYEEEE. This CDR3 is 16 amino acids long. Deletions cut 3 bases from V and 3 bases from J, with 13 bases between. The CDR3 DNA is TGTGCCAGCAGCTCGACGGGGGATCGCTATAATTCACCCCTCCACTTT. Translated, it gives CASSSTGDRYNSPLHF.

The sample holds a few counts of this clone. The genes are TRBV30 and TRBJ1-1; maybe TRBD1 (5 bases). Germline V gene lookup returns CDR1 GTSNPN and CDR2 SVGIG (reference sequence). This CDR3 region has 14 residues. The V gene lost 5 bases and the J gene lost 4 bases, with 17 bases spanning the gap. For the CDR3, the DNA is TGTGCCTGGGGGGCGGGGCTTTACGGCACTGAAGCTTTCTTT. Its translation: CAWGAGLYGTEAFF.

This clone has only a few counts. The J gene is TRBJ2-1, the V gene TRBV2; TRBD2 agrees at 7 bases. Unmatched junction bases numbered 18, after V lost 10 bases and J lost 0 bases. The CDR3 runs to 18 residues. Per the germline V gene, CDR1 is SNHLY and CDR2 is FYNNEI. The CDR3 DNA sequence: TGTGCCAACAAAAAAAGCGGAACTAGCGAGACCTCCTACAATGAGCAGTTCTTC. It codes for CANKKSGTSETSYNEQFF.

Note on this clone: Mismatch with germline at one junction end may stem from a read error. The genes are TRBV29-1 and TRBJ2-3; D gene uncertain. The CDR3 consists of 10 residues. Germline values: CDR1 SQVTM, CDR2 ANQGSEA. The DNA of the CDR3 is TGCAGCGTCGAAGTACAGACGCAGTATTTT. Translating it yields CSVEVQTQYF.

The chain couples TRBV9 to TRBJ2-1, with 10 bases that match TRBD2. Germline V gene data show CDR1 as SGDLS and CDR2 as YYNGEE. The CDR3 totals 16 residues. V gave up 0 bases and J gave up 4 bases; unmatched junction bases: 4. The CDR3 sequence: CASSVGSSGGYNEQFF. In DNA, the CDR3 is TGTGCCAGCAGCGTAGGTAGTAGCGGGGGGTACAATGAGCAGTTCTTC.

The chain is built from TRBV30 and TRBJ2-2, with D possibly being TRBD1 (5 bases). V shed 2 bases and J shed 4 bases, with 11 bases lying between them. Germline lookup yields CDR1 GTSNPN and CDR2 SVGIG (reference sequence). The CDR3 runs to 14 residues. CDR3: CAWSRPGSTGELFF. In DNA form, the CDR3 reads TGTGCCTGGAGTCGCCCAGGGTCCACCGGGGAGCTGTTTTTT.

This chain links TRBV10-3 with TRBJ1-4; the match to TRBD1 covers 7 bases. Germline CDR1 is ENHRY and CDR2 is SYGVKD. The CDR3 is 13 amino acids. Germline trimming cut 6 bases from V and 7 bases from J; bases unmatched to any gene: 5. CDR3 residues: CAIRAGGSEKLFF. The CDR3 DNA is TGTGCCATCAGAGCAGGGGGGAGTGAAAAACTGTTTTTT.

This clone appeared a few times. V is TRBV25-1 and J is TRBJ2-1; 8 nucleotides match TRBD2. CDR1 and CDR2 from the germline V gene are MGHDK and SYGVNS. Unmatched junction bases numbered 7, after V lost 3 bases and J lost 9 bases. The CDR3 loop spans 14 amino acids. The CDR3 reads CASSDGRAWGEQFF. The CDR3 coding sequence is TGTGCCAGCAGTGACGGGAGGGCCTGGGGTGAGCAGTTCTTC.

The chain has TRBV14 and TRBJ2-5; possible D gene TRBD2, 6 bases. V was shortened by 4 bases and J by 2 bases, with 14 bases between the two germline ends. There are 15 residues in the CDR3. The V gene's germline CDR1 is SGHDN and CDR2 FVKESK. The CDR3: CASSRALTRQETQYF. The CDR3 DNA reads as TGTGCCAGCAGCCGAGCCCTGACTAGACAAGAGACCCAGTACTTC. The full variable domain, completed using reference TRBV14 and TRBJ2-5, is EAGVTQFPSHSVIEKGQTVTLRCDPISGHDNLYWYRRVMGKEIKFLLHFVKESKQDESGMPNNRFLAERTGGTYSTLKVQPAELEDSGVYFCASSRALTRQETQYFGPGTRLLVL.

V is TRBV6-1 and J is TRBJ1-5; 9 nucleotides agree with TRBD1. The germline V gene has CDR1 MNHNS and CDR2 SASEGT. The CDR3 contains 17 residues. The V and J ends lost 1 base and 5 bases, in that order; junction bases with no gene match: 9. This CDR3 is CASSEDIGTGLYQPQHF. The CDR3, as DNA: TGTGCCAGCAGTGAAGATATTGGGACAGGGCTCTATCAGCCCCAGCATTTT.

The chain joins TRBV7-2 to TRBJ2-7; D might be TRBD1 (5 bases). This CDR3 is built from 12 residues. Trimming removed 9 bases at V and 6 bases at J, with 15 bases between. CDR1 and CDR2 from the germline V gene are SGHTA and FQGNSA. This CDR3 reads CASQGNVLEQYF. DNA for the CDR3: TGTGCCAGTCAGGGAAATGTGCTCGAGCAGTACTTC. The complete variable domain, with remaining parts taken from reference TRBV7-2 and TRBJ2-7, reads GAGVSQSPSNKVTEKGKDVELRCDPISGHTALYWYRQSLGQGLEFLIYFQGNSAPDKSGLPSDRFSAERTGGSVSTLTIQRTQQEDSAVYLCASQGNVLEQYFGPGTRLTVT.